These 26 T cell receptor beta chains were sequenced from one sample in a study of blood T cell repertoires in COVID-19. Some clones are missing from TCRdb's copy, which holds only in-frame ones; the method was immunoSEQ multiplex PCR. This repertoire shows about 250,000 clones, roughly 89% found once; its top ten account for around 2.3%. The material sequenced was peripheral blood. The receptors shown here come from a woman aged 55-75 years with COVID-19, enrolled during active disease.

The chain is built from TRBV10-3 and TRBJ2-2; 9 bases align to TRBD2. The CDR3 is 15 amino acids. Germline-derived CDR1 and CDR2 are ENHRY and SYGVKD. V shed 4 bases, J shed 6 bases, and the junction held 6 bases outside the gene matches. CDR3 nucleotides: TGTGCCATCAGTGTTGGCGGGGGGGCCCCCGGGGAGCTGTTTTTT. Encoded protein: CAISVGGGAPGELFF.

This clone occurred a few times. The CDR3 region is CASSFTRLTGVFGNTEAFF. The CDR3 nucleotides are TGTGCCAGCAGCTTTACCCGGCTGACAGGGGTATTCGGCAACACTGAAGCTTTCTTT. This chain connects TRBV7-2 to TRBJ1-1; TRBD1 matches 8 bases. Per germline, CDR1 SGHTA and CDR2 FQGNSA. The CDR3 runs to 19 residues. V shed 3 bases and J 2 bases; nucleotides not matched to a gene: 17.

Details on this clone: At the DNA level, this CDR3 is encoded by other sequences in the same sample as well. The chain combines TRBV9 with TRBJ1-2; 9 bases agree with TRBD1. The CDR3 sequence is 12 residues long. With 7 bases clipped from V and 4 bases from J, the junction kept 2 bases outside the gene matches. Germline assignment: CDR1 SGDLS and CDR2 YYNGEE. CDR3 protein: CASRDRAYGYTF. In nucleotides, the CDR3 is TGTGCCAGCCGGGACAGGGCCTATGGCTACACCTTC.

This chain uses TRBV5-1 with TRBJ2-1; 9 nucleotides line up with TRBD2. Germline-derived CDR1 and CDR2 are SGHRS and YFSETQ. With 4 bases clipped from V and 4 bases from J, the junction kept 9 bases outside the gene matches. The CDR3 runs 16 residues. The CDR3 nucleotides read TGCGCCAGCAGCAATTTTGAGCGGGGGGTTTACAATGAGCAGTTCTTC. Translating it yields CASSNFERGVYNEQFF.

This clone has a handful of counts. V gene TRBV7-8 combines with J gene TRBJ2-7, with D possibly matching TRBD1 (5 bases). Trimming cost V 3 bases and J 2 bases, with 11 bases left between them. Germline V lookup: CDR1 SGHVS, CDR2 FQNEAQ. This CDR3 comprises 14 residues. The CDR3 reads CASSLVTVAYEQYF. CDR3 bases: TGTGCCAGCAGCTTGGTGACAGTAGCCTACGAGCAGTACTTC.

The genes are TRBV27 and TRBJ1-2, with D possibly being TRBD1 (6 bases). Germline V gives CDR1 MNHEY, CDR2 SMNVEV (reference sequence). The CDR3 sequence is 14 residues long. Trimming left V 0 bases short and J 3 bases short, with 8 bases between. DNA for the CDR3: TGTGCCAGCAGTTTATCTGGGACACACTATGGCTACACCTTC. Encoded protein: CASSLSGTHYGYTF.

This chain connects TRBV5-4 to TRBJ1-5; D gene ambiguous. V shed 0 bases and J shed 2 bases, with 6 bases lying between them. Germline CDR1 and CDR2: SGHNT and YYREEE (reference sequence). This CDR3 has 14 residues. In DNA, the CDR3 is TGTGCCAGCAGCTTGGATGCAGGCAATCAGCCCCAGCATTTT. Translated: CASSLDAGNQPQHF.

The chain recombines TRBV5-6 with TRBJ2-7, with 10 positions matching TRBD1. Losses at the gene ends were 3 bases for V and 1 base for J; bases not matched to a gene: 1. The CDR3 is 14 residues long. Looked up from germline, CDR1 is SGHDT and CDR2 is YYEEEE. The CDR3 spells CASSSGQGSYEQYF. The CDR3 bases are TGTGCCAGCAGCTCGGGACAGGGGTCCTACGAGCAGTACTTC.

The chain recombines TRBV5-1 with TRBJ1-3, with D possibly TRBD1 on 6 matching bases. The CDR3 consists of 16 residues. Germline V lookup: CDR1 SGHRS, CDR2 YFSETQ. V was shortened by 0 bases and J by 0 bases, with 10 bases between the two germline ends. As DNA, the CDR3 is TGCGCCAGCAGCTTGGGGGGGCTAACCTCTGGAAACACCATATATTTT. Translated, it gives CASSLGGLTSGNTIYF.

The rearrangement links TRBV30 to TRBJ1-1; a possible D gene is TRBD1 (5 bases). This CDR3 region has 13 residues. Trimming took 3 bases from V and 5 from J, leaving 13 bases between them. Germline CDR1 is GTSNPN and CDR2 is SVGIG (reference sequence). The DNA of the CDR3 is TGTGCCTGGAGATTAGGCCGGGGGACTGAAGCTTTCTTT. This codes for CAWRLGRGTEAFF.

The J gene is TRBJ1-2, the V gene TRBV6-5; D might be TRBD1 (6 bases). Deletions cut 6 bases from V and 8 bases from J, with 13 bases between. Germline V gene sequence: CDR1 MNHEY, CDR2 SVGAGI. The CDR3 is 12 residues long. The CDR3 region has the DNA TGTGCCAGCAGACCACAGGGTTTCGGCTACACCTTC. It encodes CASRPQGFGYTF.

J is TRBJ2-5 and V is TRBV20-1; a possible D gene is TRBD2 (5 bases). Per germline, CDR1 DFQATT and CDR2 SNEGSKA (reference sequence). CDR3 size: 11 residues. Deletions cut 8 bases from V and 5 bases from J, with 12 bases between. This CDR3 reads CSPSGWETQYF. The DNA of the CDR3 is TGCAGTCCTTCGGGGTGGGAGACCCAGTACTTC.

The chain couples TRBV5-1 to TRBJ2-1, with 7 bases identical to TRBD1. The trim removed 5 bases at V and 7 bases at J, leaving 6 bases unmatched. The CDR3 length is 13 residues. The germline CDR1 and CDR2 sequences are SGHRS and YFSETQ. CDR3 protein: CASRGTVYNEQFF. CDR3 DNA: TGCGCCAGCAGGGGGACAGTTTATAATGAGCAGTTCTTC.

Worth noting for this clone: This sample also contains other DNA sequences that code for the same CDR3. The chain links TRBV3-1 (or the pseudogene TRBV3-2) to TRBJ1-1; 7 positions agree with TRBD1. Germline CDR1 LGHDT, CDR2 YNNKEL (reference sequence). The CDR3 runs to 15 residues. V was clipped by 4 bases and J by 2 bases; unmatched bases: 7. CDR3 loop: CASSRDSGGNTEAFF. CDR3 in DNA: TGTGCCAGCAGCCGAGACTCAGGGGGTAACACTGAAGCTTTCTTT.

V gene TRBV4-2 combines with J gene TRBJ1-5, with 7 bases identical to TRBD1. After removal of 2 bases from V and 0 bases from J, the junction contained 4 bases not matched to a gene. Per the germline V gene, CDR1 is LGHNA and CDR2 is YNFKEQ. This CDR3 has 16 residues. The CDR3 spells CASSQTEGASNQPQHF. CDR3 DNA: TGTGCCAGCAGCCAAACCGAGGGGGCTAGCAATCAGCCCCAGCATTTT.

This chain joins TRBV5-1 and TRBJ1-4, with 11 bases that match TRBD1. Germline lookup yields CDR1 SGHRS and CDR2 YFSETQ. The CDR3 is 18 amino acids. J lost 11 bases, V lost 0 bases, and 15 bases had no gene match. CDR3 amino acids: CASSLGPGQGEEWWKLFF. The CDR3 nucleotides read TGCGCCAGCAGCTTGGGGCCGGGACAGGGGGAAGAATGGTGGAAACTGTTTTTT.

The chain recombines TRBV5-8 with TRBJ1-4, with 8 bases matching TRBD1. The CDR3 has 15 residues. Germline V gives CDR1 SGHTS, CDR2 YDEGEE. The J segment lost 7 bases and the V segment lost 1 base, leaving 6 bases of the junction unmatched. CDR3: CASSLIRGQGEKLFF. The CDR3 nucleotides are TGTGCCAGCAGCTTGATCAGGGGGCAGGGTGAAAAACTGTTTTTT.

The V and J genes are TRBV12-3 or TRBV12-4 and TRBJ1-1; no definite D call. The CDR3 contains 13 residues. The ends were cut back, 1 base at V and 6 bases at J, with 9 bases in the middle. The CDR3 sequence is CASSLGPLPEAFF. The CDR3 region has the DNA TGTGCCAGCAGTTTAGGCCCACTCCCTGAAGCTTTCTTT.

The chain carries TRBV6-2 or TRBV6-3 and TRBJ1-5, with 8 positions matching TRBD1. V lost 0 bases and J lost 3; bases outside the gene matches: 13. The CDR3 covers 19 residues. Germline V gene sequence: CDR1 MNHEY, CDR2 SVGEGT. Here the CDR3 reads CASSYSSQPGGVFNQPQHF. CDR3 coding DNA: TGTGCCAGCAGTTACTCGAGCCAGCCAGGGGGCGTCTTCAATCAGCCCCAGCATTTT.

The chain is built from TRBV5-4 and TRBJ1-1, with TRBD1 matching over 7 bases. The CDR3 has 19 residues. The V gene's germline CDR1 is SGHNT and CDR2 YYREEE (reference sequence). The trim removed 2 bases at V and 0 bases at J, leaving 16 bases unmatched. The CDR3 bases are TGTGCCAGCAGCTTTTTGGCCGGTGGCAGGGGGAGCATGAACACTGAAGCTTTCTTT. It codes for CASSFLAGGRGSMNTEAFF.

DNA for the CDR3: TGTGCCAGCAGGCCGAGCCGACAGGGTGTACGACAGCCCCAGCATTTT. As protein: CASRPSRQGVRQPQHF. The V call is TRBV27, the J call TRBJ1-5; 7 nucleotides agree with TRBD1. Germline V lookup: CDR1 MNHEY, CDR2 SMNVEV (reference sequence). V trimming: 6 bases; J trimming: 7 bases; junction bases outside the gene matches: 15. The CDR3 is made up of 16 amino acids.

This chain joins TRBV4-3 and TRBJ1-3; D is possibly TRBD1 (5 bases). Looked up from germline, CDR1 is LGHNA and CDR2 is YSLEER. V was clipped by 0 bases and J by 2 bases, with 14 bases between them. The CDR3 consists of 17 residues. The CDR3 region is CASSQDIDSWAGNTIYF. The CDR3 coding sequence is TGCGCCAGCAGCCAAGACATCGACAGTTGGGCTGGAAACACCATATATTTT.

There are a few counts of this clone. The rearrangement joins TRBV30 to TRBJ1-6; D is possibly TRBD1 (5 bases). CDR3 length equals 13 residues. The V gene lost 4 bases and the J gene lost 10 bases, with 14 bases spanning the gap. Germline CDR1 and CDR2: GTSNPN and SVGIG (reference sequence). In nucleotides, the CDR3 is TGTGCCTGGAAGGGCAGGGAAAGGTCACCCCTCCACTTT. Protein sequence: CAWKGRERSPLHF.

The CDR3 coding sequence is TGCGCCAGCAGCGACACAGGGAGGGGTCGGTCCTACGAGCAGTACTTC. It yields the protein CASSDTGRGRSYEQYF. The chain couples TRBV5-1 to TRBJ2-7; weak D call: TRBD2 (7 bases). The CDR3 consists of 16 residues. CDR1 is SGHRS and CDR2 is YFSETQ in the germline V gene. Trimming removed 4 bases from V and 1 base from J, with 18 bases in between.

A remark on this clone: Its ends do not fully match the called genes, so a read error is possible. The chain employs TRBV7-2 and TRBJ1-3, with TRBD1 matching over 7 bases. The CDR3 is 15 residues long. Germline CDR1 SGHTA, CDR2 FQGNSA. DNA for the CDR3: TGTGCCAGCAGCTTAGCGGGGGGTATGGGACAGCGGTCCCATTTC. Translation: CASSLAGGMGQRSHF. Variable domain in full (rest from reference TRBV7-2 and TRBJ1-3): GAGVSQSPSNKVTEKGKDVELRCDPISGHTALYWYRQSLGQGLEFLIYFQGNSAPDKSGLPSDRFSAERTGGSVSTLTIQRTQQEDSAVYLCASSLAGGMGQRSHFGEGSWLTVV.

J is TRBJ2-3 and V is TRBV7-3; 13 positions match TRBD2. In germline, CDR1 is SGHTA, CDR2 FQGTGA. V lost 3 bases to trimming and J lost 0 bases; unmatched junction nucleotides: 6. The CDR3 consists of 18 residues. The CDR3 spells CASSLGLAGLRSTDTQYF. The DNA of the CDR3 is TGTGCCAGCAGCTTGGGACTAGCGGGGCTTCGAAGCACAGATACGCAGTATTTT.